These 28 T cell receptor beta chains originate from one sample sequenced in a study of T cell repertoires in cytomegalovirus infection. Each CDR3 protein is one row after TCRdb ran MiXCR on the reads. The sample has some 300,000 distinct CDR3 sequences; about 8.8% are singletons. Material: PBMCs. All receptors come from a human donor in good health (CMV status not recorded). Some clones in this sample may be carry-over from other donors' samples.

In the case of this clonotype: This may come from a read error, since a much larger clone is one base off. The rearrangement uses TRBV7-8 and TRBJ2-3; 8 nucleotides match TRBD2. The CDR3 covers 18 residues. Per germline, CDR1 SGHVS and CDR2 FQNEAQ. DNA of the CDR3: TGTGCCCGCAGCTTACTTACGGGGGGGAATAATAGCACAGATACGCAGTATTTT. Translated: CARSLLTGGNNSTDTQYF.

This clonotype was detected a few times. The chain carries TRBV20-1 and TRBJ2-1, with D uncertain. The CDR3 contains 10 residues. Germline V gene sequence: CDR1 DFQATT, CDR2 SNEGSKA (reference sequence). The V gene lost 6 bases and the J gene lost 7 bases, with 7 bases spanning the gap. As DNA, the CDR3 is TGCAGTGCCCGTAAGAATGAGCAGTTCTTC. Translating it yields CSARKNEQFF.

Many counts were recorded for this clonotype. The chain couples TRBV27 to TRBJ2-3; D could derive from TRBD1 or TRBD2 (5 bases each). CDR3 length equals 15 residues. CDR1 and CDR2 from the germline V gene are MNHEY and SMNVEV (reference sequence). V lost 8 bases and J lost 4, with 19 bases in between. CDR3 in DNA: TGTGCCAGCGGCCCAGAGGGGCAGCTGGCAGATACGCAGTATTTT. Translation: CASGPEGQLADTQYF.

There are a few counts of this clonotype. The chain links TRBV9 to TRBJ2-3; TRBD2 matches 10 bases. CDR3 length: 15 residues. Per germline, CDR1 SGDLS and CDR2 YYNGEE. V gave up 2 bases and J gave up 4 bases; unmatched junction bases: 4. The CDR3 DNA reads TGTGCCAGCAGCGTGGCTAGCGGGGGACCAGATACGCAGTATTTT. Translating it yields CASSVASGGPDTQYF.

Worth noting for this clonotype: This clone may be a read error of a much larger clone one base away. J is TRBJ2-2 and V is TRBV7-2; either TRBD1 or TRBD2 may supply D (5 bases each). CDR1 is SGHTA and CDR2 is FQGNSA in the germline V gene. The CDR3 is 14 residues long. Trimming stripped 7 bases from V and 7 bases from J, with 16 bases between. DNA of the CDR3: TGTGCCAGCACCTGGGACGTCGGCATCGGGGAGCTGTTTTTT. Encoded protein: CASTWDVGIGELFF. Drawing the rest from reference TRBV7-2 and TRBJ2-2, the complete variable domain is GAGVSQSPSNKVTEKGKDVELRCDPISGHTALYWYRQSLGQGLEFLIYFQGNSAPDKSGLPSDRFSAERTGGSVSTLTIQRTQQEDSAVYLCASTWDVGIGELFFGEGSRLTVL.

This clonotype was found a few times. The chain has TRBV7-3 and TRBJ2-2; the match to TRBD2 covers 9 bases. The germline V gene encodes CDR1 SGHTA and CDR2 FQGTGA. The CDR3 is 16 amino acids. Unmatched junction bases numbered 6, after V lost 2 bases and J lost 5 bases. CDR3 residues: CASSLRRGGWTGELFF. As DNA, the CDR3 is TGTGCCAGCAGCTTACGGCGGGGGGGCTGGACCGGGGAGCTGTTTTTT.

This clonotype was observed many times. The genes are TRBV6-2 or TRBV6-3 and TRBJ1-1, with 9 bases matching TRBD1. The length of the CDR3 is 15 residues. The V segment lost 5 bases and the J segment 1 base; nucleotides outside the gene matches: 5. The germline CDR1 and CDR2 sequences are MNHEY and SVGEGT. The chain's CDR3 is CASSRTDRGNTEAFF. The CDR3 nucleotides read TGTGCCAGCAGTCGGACGGACAGGGGGAACACTGAAGCTTTCTTT.

The V gene is TRBV2, the J gene TRBJ1-1; TRBD1 agrees at 9 bases. Germline V CDR1 and CDR2: SNHLY, FYNNEI. The CDR3 has 11 amino acids. With 6 bases clipped from V and 12 bases from J, the junction kept 5 bases outside the gene matches. This chain's CDR3 is CASRGQGETFF. Here the CDR3 DNA reads TGTGCCAGCAGGGGACAGGGCGAAACTTTCTTT.

This clonotype was seen many times. The chain links TRBV5-4 to TRBJ2-2; 12 bases line up with TRBD2. Looked up from germline, CDR1 is SGHNT and CDR2 is YYREEE (reference sequence). V was pared by 3 bases and J by 2 bases, with 5 bases of the junction left unmatched. The CDR3 is 17 amino acids. The CDR3 region has the DNA TGTGCCAGCAGCTCCCGGACTAGCGGGGTCAACACCGGGGAGCTGTTTTTT. Amino acids: CASSSRTSGVNTGELFF.

This clonotype came up many times. The chain links TRBV28 to TRBJ1-5; no firm D call. Germline V gene lookup returns CDR1 MDHEN and CDR2 SYDVKM. V was trimmed by 6 bases and J by 6 bases, leaving 18 bases between them. The length of the CDR3 is 15 residues. CDR3 amino acids: CASRLNIGESQPQHF. The CDR3 nucleotides read TGTGCCAGCAGACTTAATATTGGGGAAAGTCAGCCCCAGCATTTT.

The rearrangement uses TRBV3-1 and TRBJ2-5, with D tentatively TRBD2 (6 bases). CDR1 and CDR2 (germline): LGHDT, YNNKEL (reference sequence). The CDR3 loop spans 15 amino acids. The V gene lost 1 base and the J gene lost 2 bases, with 11 bases spanning the gap. CDR3 amino acids: CASSQARGRQETQYF. CDR3 nucleotides: TGTGCCAGCAGCCAAGCACGGGGGAGACAAGAGACCCAGTACTTC.

Comments on this clonotype: This may stem from a read error, because a much larger clone lies one nucleotide away. The V gene is TRBV9, the J gene TRBJ1-3; D not resolved. CDR1 SGDLS and CDR2 YYNGEE come from the germline V gene. The V end lost 0 bases, the J end lost 4 bases, and 11 bases lay between the germline ends. There are 15 residues in the CDR3. CDR3 DNA sequence: TGTGCCAGCAGCGTAGATGGAGGTGCGGGAAACACCATATATTTT. Translation gives CASSVDGGAGNTIYF.

This clonotype was counted at least ten times. The chain combines TRBV2 with TRBJ1-4; no clear D gene. CDR3 length: 14 residues. V lost 1 base, J lost 1 base, and 4 bases lay in between. Per the germline V gene, CDR1 is SNHLY and CDR2 is FYNNEI. The CDR3 nucleotides read TGTGCCAGCAGTGAAGGCGGAACTAATGAAAAACTGTTTTTT. Its protein product is CASSEGGTNEKLFF.

This clonotype was counted at least ten times. V gene TRBV7-6 combines with J gene TRBJ2-1, with TRBD2 matching over 8 bases. V lost 5 bases and J lost 2; bases outside the gene matches: 11. Germline V CDR1 and CDR2: SGHVS, FNYEAQ. This CDR3 contains 17 residues. The CDR3 nucleotides are TGTGCCAGCAGCCACCCCGGGGGGGCATTCGCCTACAATGAGCAGTTCTTC. Translation gives CASSHPGGAFAYNEQFF.

This clonotype appeared many times. The gene calls are TRBV5-8 and TRBJ2-5, with no clear D. Deletions cut 0 bases from V and 4 bases from J, with 19 bases between. This CDR3 region has 17 residues. In germline, CDR1 is SGHTS, CDR2 YDEGEE. The CDR3 loop is CASSLGVRDPLRETQYF. CDR3 nucleotide sequence: TGTGCCAGCAGCTTGGGGGTACGCGACCCACTGCGAGAGACCCAGTACTTC.

This clonotype came up many times. The chain employs TRBV20-1 and TRBJ2-3; D ambiguous. This CDR3 region has 13 residues. V was pared by 1 base and J by 5 bases, with 10 bases between. Germline-derived CDR1 and CDR2 are DFQATT and SNEGSKA (reference sequence). This CDR3 reads CSARVAGRDTQYF. CDR3 DNA: TGCAGTGCTAGAGTGGCAGGAAGAGATACGCAGTATTTT.

The genes are TRBV24-1 and TRBJ2-1, with D perhaps matching TRBD2 (6 bases). This CDR3 is 17 amino acids long. The V end lost 5 bases, the J end lost 2 bases, and 18 bases lay between the germline ends. Germline loops: CDR1 KGHDR, CDR2 SFDVKD. The chain's CDR3 is CATSAYGDFLTYNEQFF. CDR3 in DNA: TGTGCCACCAGTGCCTATGGGGACTTCCTAACCTACAATGAGCAGTTCTTC.

This clonotype was detected many times. This chain connects TRBV7-9 to TRBJ2-7, with 8 bases fitting TRBD2. Germline lookup yields CDR1 SEHNR and CDR2 FQNEAQ (reference sequence). CDR3 length: 16 amino acids. J gave up 3 bases and V 5 bases, and 12 bases lay outside the gene matches. DNA for the CDR3: TGTGCCAGCAGCGCAAGCGGGGGCCGGGTCTTCTACGAGCAGTACTTC. This translates into CASSASGGRVFYEQYF.

This clonotype was counted many times. V is TRBV6-2 or TRBV6-3 and J is TRBJ2-7; tentative D call: TRBD1 (6 bases). Germline lookup yields CDR1 MNHEY and CDR2 SVGEGT. Trimming removed 7 bases from V and 1 base from J, with 14 bases in between. The CDR3 is made up of 14 amino acids. The CDR3 region is CASTPGHSSYEQYV. The CDR3 DNA sequence: TGTGCCAGCACGCCGGGACACTCATCCTACGAGCAGTACGTC.

The chain recombines TRBV20-1 with TRBJ1-1, with TRBD1 identical over 7 bases. The CDR3 consists of 13 residues. Germline-derived CDR1 and CDR2 are DFQATT and SNEGSKA (reference sequence). V shed 3 bases and J 4 bases; nucleotides not matched to a gene: 5. CDR3 loop: CSASPGGVTEAFF. CDR3 coding DNA: TGCAGTGCTAGCCCAGGGGGAGTCACTGAAGCTTTCTTT.

A remark on this clonotype: This may arise from a read error, as a much more abundant clone is one base away. The chain is built from TRBV7-6 and TRBJ1-1; TRBD1 might be the D (6 bases). The length of the CDR3 is 11 residues. The germline V gene encodes CDR1 SGHVS and CDR2 FNYEAQ. The CDR3 spells CTSSSQGLAFF. The DNA for the CDR3 is TGTACCAGCAGCTCACAGGGTCTAGCTTTCTTT. Combining the CDR3 with reference TRBV7-6 and TRBJ1-1 gives the whole variable domain GAGVSQSPRYKVTKRGQDVALRCDPISGHVSLYWYRQALGQGPEFLTYFNYEAQQDKSGLPNDRFSAERPEGSISTLTIQRTEQRDSAMYRCTSSSQGLAFFGQGTRLTVV.

A remark on this clonotype: Since a much larger clone is just one base distant, this may be a read error. The V gene is TRBV6-6, the J gene TRBJ1-1, with 7 bases aligning to TRBD1. CDR1 is MNHNY, CDR2 SVGAGI, per germline (reference sequence). This CDR3 comprises 13 residues. The CDR3 DNA follows: TGTGCCAGCAGTTACAAGGGGGCCACTGAAGCTCTCTTT. This codes for CASSYKGATEALF.

J is TRBJ1-2 and V is TRBV28; D gene ambiguous. This CDR3 is built from 13 residues. With 6 bases removed from V and 3 bases from J, the gap between germline ends came to 11 bases. Germline V lookup: CDR1 MDHEN, CDR2 SYDVKM. CDR3 in amino acids: CASRPLEDYGYTF. The CDR3, as DNA: TGTGCCAGCAGGCCCCTGGAAGACTATGGCTACACCTTC.

The chain recombines TRBV19 with TRBJ1-6; 9 nucleotides match TRBD1. The V gene end was trimmed by 9 bases and the J gene end by 6 bases; junction bases not matched to a gene: 3. Germline CDR1 is LNHDA and CDR2 is SQIVND (reference sequence). This CDR3 region has 13 residues. CDR3 DNA: TGTGCCAGCCAGGACAGGGGTAATTCACCCCTCCACTTT. This gives the protein CASQDRGNSPLHF.

This clonotype occurred many times. The chain combines TRBV4-1 with TRBJ2-2, with D maybe TRBD2 (5 bases). V lost 3 bases and J lost 3, with 11 bases in between. The CDR3 totals 15 residues. Germline V gene lookup returns CDR1 MGHRA and CDR2 YSYEKL. This chain's CDR3 is CASSQPRADTGELFF. The CDR3, as DNA: TGCGCCAGCAGCCAGCCGCGGGCCGACACCGGGGAGCTGTTTTTT.

This clonotype was detected many times. The V and J genes are TRBV19 and TRBJ1-5; D uncertain. V was pared by 3 bases and J by 3 bases, with 12 bases between. The CDR3 length is 15 residues. Germline-derived CDR1 and CDR2 are LNHDA and SQIVND (reference sequence). CDR3 sequence: CASSMFQGLNQPQHF. DNA for the CDR3: TGTGCCAGTAGTATGTTTCAAGGGCTCAATCAGCCCCAGCATTTT. The full variable domain, completed using reference TRBV19 and TRBJ1-5, is DGGITQSPKYLFRKEGQNVTLSCEQNLNHDAMYWYRQDPGQGLRLIYYSQIVNDFQKGDIAEGYSVSREKKESFPLTVTSAQKNPTAFYLCASSMFQGLNQPQHFGDGTRLSIL.

This clonotype was recorded many times. The chain links TRBV14 to TRBJ1-2, with 11 nucleotides matching TRBD1. Germline values: CDR1 SGHDN, CDR2 FVKESK. The J segment lost 2 bases and the V segment lost 1 base, leaving 3 bases of the junction unmatched. The CDR3 totals 16 residues. The CDR3 region is CASSQGRDRGNYGYTF. CDR3 DNA: TGTGCCAGCAGCCAAGGAAGGGACAGGGGGAACTATGGCTACACCTTC.

Ten or more counts support this clonotype. The genes are TRBV7-9 and TRBJ1-4; possibly TRBD1 for D (6 bases). This CDR3 has 16 amino acids. Deletions cut 1 base from V and 1 base from J, with 10 bases between. Germline values: CDR1 SEHNR, CDR2 FQNEAQ (reference sequence). As DNA, the CDR3 is TGTGCCAGCAGCTTAGAACAGGGACTAACTAATGAAAAACTGTTTTTT. The encoded protein is CASSLEQGLTNEKLFF.